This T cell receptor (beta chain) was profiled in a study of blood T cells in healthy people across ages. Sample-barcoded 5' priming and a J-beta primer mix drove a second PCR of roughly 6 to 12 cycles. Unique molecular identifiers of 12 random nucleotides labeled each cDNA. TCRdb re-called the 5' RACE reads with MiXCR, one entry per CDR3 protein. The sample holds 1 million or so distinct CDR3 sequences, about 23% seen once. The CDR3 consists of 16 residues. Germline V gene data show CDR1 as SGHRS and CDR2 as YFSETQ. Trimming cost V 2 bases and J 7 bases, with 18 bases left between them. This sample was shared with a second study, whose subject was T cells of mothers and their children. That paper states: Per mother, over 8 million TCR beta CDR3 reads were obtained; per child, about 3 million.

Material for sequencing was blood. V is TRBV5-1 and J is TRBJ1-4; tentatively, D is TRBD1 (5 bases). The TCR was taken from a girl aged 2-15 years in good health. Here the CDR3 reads CASSFTTLGAGEKLFF. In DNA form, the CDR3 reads TGCGCCAGCAGCTTTACTACCCTAGGGGCTGGTGAAAAACTGTTTTTT.